The rows below give T cell receptor beta chains drawn from one sample of a study of molecular identifiers for immune sequencing clone quantification. TCRdb re-called the PCR reads through MiXCR, storing one row per CDR3 protein. The data show approximately 500,000 distinct CDR3 sequences, about 25% seen once. The sample comprised naive CD8+ T cells from blood, with Jurkat cell RNA spiked in. All receptors come from a human donor in good health. Some libraries in this study had Jurkat cell RNA spiked in. Each CDR3 is given with its conserved first and last residue. D genes are given only for firm matches. Clone size is shown for a subset of rows, as once, few, many or a class of expanded clone.

v_call	clone_size	d_call	j_call	cdr3_nt	cdr3_aa
TRBV3-1	-	-	TRBJ2-7	TGTGCCAGCAGCCGAGGGTATACAACTAGATACGAGCAGTACTTC	CASSRGYTTRYEQYF
TRBV10-3	few	TRBD1	TRBJ1-6	TGTGCCATCAGTGAGACCGGGACAGGGGTTAATTCACCCCTCCACTTT	CAISETGTGVNSPLHF
TRBV4-2	few	-	TRBJ1-2	TGTGCCAGCAGCCAAGAGCGACAGGCGAACTATGGCTACACCTTC	CASSQERQANYGYTF
TRBV30	many	-	TRBJ1-1	TGTGCCTGGAGTGTGGTAAACACTGAAGCTTTCTTT	CAWSVVNTEAFF
TRBV30	few	-	TRBJ1-2	TGTGCCTGGAGTATAGATGCGAAACAATGGTATGGCTACACCTTC	CAWSIDAKQWYGYTF
TRBV2	many	-	TRBJ1-1	TGTGCCAGCAGTGAAGGTTGGCAGGGTGACACTGAAGCTTTCTTT	CASSEGWQGDTEAFF
TRBV19	-	-	TRBJ1-1	TGTGCCAGTAGTATCTTTTTCGGCAGGGCGGACACTGAAGCTTTCTTT	CASSIFFGRADTEAFF
TRBV2	-	-	TRBJ1-2	TGTGCCAGCAGAATATCATACGACGCGGACTATGGCTACACCTTC	CASRISYDADYGYTF
TRBV4-1	few	TRBD1	TRBJ2-3	TGCGCCAGCAGCCAGGCGACAGGGCCCGATACGCAGTATTTT	CASSQATGPDTQYF
TRBV11-2	few	-	TRBJ2-5	TGTGCCAGCAGCTTAGATAGTCAGGGTTGGACCCAGTACTTC	CASSLDSQGWTQYF
TRBV29-1	many	-	TRBJ1-5	TGCAGCGTTAGGGGGGGCCCGTTGGATCACAGCTTTAGCAATCAGCCCCAGCATTTT	CSVRGGPLDHSFSNQPQHF
TRBV4-1	few	-	TRBJ1-2	TGCGCCAGCAGCCAAGGATCCACGGTGGGAGGGAGGGCCTATGGCTACACCTTC	CASSQGSTVGGRAYGYTF
TRBV7-2	many	-	TRBJ2-3	TGTGCCAGCAGCCCAAGGGTTCTTCTTAGCACAGATACGCAGTATTTT	CASSPRVLLSTDTQYF
TRBV5-1	many	TRBD1	TRBJ2-2	TGCGCCAGCAGCGGAGAGGGACAGGGGGCGATCTCTAACACCGGGGAGCTGTTTTTT	CASSGEGQGAISNTGELFF
TRBV5-5	few	TRBD1	TRBJ2-7	TGTGCCAGCAGCTTATGGGGACAGGTGACTTACGAGCAGTACTTC	CASSLWGQVTYEQYF
TRBV29-1	-	TRBD2	TRBJ2-7	TGCAGCGTTGAGGGACTAGCGGGTCTGAGCTCCCACGAGCAGTACTTC	CSVEGLAGLSSHEQYF
TRBV24-1	few	-	TRBJ2-7	TGTGCCACCAGTGACCACACCCCGGTAGAGCAGTACTTC	CATSDHTPVEQYF
TRBV4-3	-	-	TRBJ1-6	TGCGCCAGCAGCCAAGATGCGTCGCTGGGCTCACCCCTCCACTTT	CASSQDASLGSPLHF
TRBV4-3	-	-	TRBJ1-4	TGCGCCAGCAGCCAAGGACAGAGGGATCAAAAACTGTTTTTT	CASSQGQRDQKLFF
TRBV28	many	-	TRBJ2-3	TGTGCCAGCAGTTTAGAGAGGGGAATCACAGATACGCAGTATTTT	CASSLERGITDTQYF
TRBV7-9	many	-	TRBJ1-5	TGTGCCAGCAGTTTGGCAGGACAGCCCCAGCATTTT	CASSLAGQPQHF
TRBV7-9	-	TRBD1	TRBJ2-7	TGTGCCAGCAGCTCACGACAGGGTCGGTACGAGCAGTACTTC	CASSSRQGRYEQYF
TRBV2	-	-	TRBJ1-3	TGTGCCAGCAGTGACACAGGGAACTCTGGAAACACCATATATTTT	CASSDTGNSGNTIYF
TRBV6-2/TRBV6-3	few	-	TRBJ1-5	TGTGCCAGCAGAAGAACAGATAGCAATCAGCCCCAGCATTTT	CASRRTDSNQPQHF
TRBV3-2	few	-	TRBJ2-4	TGTGCCAGCAGCCAAGATCCTCAACAGAAACTAGCCAAAAACATTCAGTACTTC	CASSQDPQQKLAKNIQYF
TRBV2	many	-	TRBJ2-2	TGTGCCAGCAGTGCTGCCTCTTACACCGGGGAGCTGTTTTTT	CASSAASYTGELFF
TRBV12-3/TRBV12-4	few	-	TRBJ2-7	TGTGCCAGCGCATGGGGCCCCTACGAGCAGTACTTC	CASAWGPYEQYF
TRBV7-9	-	-	TRBJ1-4	TGTGCCAGCAGTAACAAGGCGGACAACCCAGGTGAAAAACTGTTTTTT	CASSNKADNPGEKLFF
TRBV6-5	few	-	TRBJ1-5	TGTGCCAGCAGTCACGGTAATCAGCCCCAGCATTTT	CASSHGNQPQHF
TRBV5-1	-	-	TRBJ1-1	TGCGCCAGCAGCGCCCGTCAAAATATGAACACTGAAGCTTTCTTT	CASSARQNMNTEAFF
TRBV19	few	TRBD1	TRBJ1-1	TGTGCCAGTAGGGGGACAGGCATAACGAACACTGAAGCTTTCTTT	CASRGTGITNTEAFF
TRBV24-1	-	-	TRBJ2-2	TGTGCCACCAGTGTAGGTACAGATGTCGGGGAGCTGTTTTTT	CATSVGTDVGELFF
TRBV7-6	-	TRBD1	TRBJ2-7	TGTGCCAGCAGCAATACAGACAGGGGGTACGAGCAGTACTTC	CASSNTDRGYEQYF
TRBV10-3	-	-	TRBJ2-5	TGTGCCATCAGTGCGACAGAAACTTTACAAGAGACCCAGTACTTC	CAISATETLQETQYF
TRBV27	-	TRBD1	TRBJ2-3	TGTGCCGTGAGGGGACAGAGTGCGACGCAGTATTTT	CAVRGQSATQYF
TRBV3-1	many	-	TRBJ1-4	TGTGCCAGCAGCCAAGTGGACGGGGAAAAACTGTTTTTT	CASSQVDGEKLFF
TRBV9	-	-	TRBJ2-7	TGTGCCAGCAGCGTAGAAAGGGACAACTCCTACGAGCAGAACTTC	CASSVERDNSYEQNF
TRBV2	-	-	TRBJ2-2	TGTGCCAGAGGACAGCCGAACACCGGGGAGCTGTTTTTT	CARGQPNTGELFF
TRBV12-3/TRBV12-4	many	TRBD2	TRBJ2-3	TGTGCCAGCACCCCTAGCGGGGGGCACCCAGATACGCAGTATTTT	CASTPSGGHPDTQYF
TRBV20-1	-	-	TRBJ1-5	TGCAGTGCTAGTGGCCCCGAGGGAAGCAGTCAGCCCCAGCATTTT	CSASGPEGSSQPQHF